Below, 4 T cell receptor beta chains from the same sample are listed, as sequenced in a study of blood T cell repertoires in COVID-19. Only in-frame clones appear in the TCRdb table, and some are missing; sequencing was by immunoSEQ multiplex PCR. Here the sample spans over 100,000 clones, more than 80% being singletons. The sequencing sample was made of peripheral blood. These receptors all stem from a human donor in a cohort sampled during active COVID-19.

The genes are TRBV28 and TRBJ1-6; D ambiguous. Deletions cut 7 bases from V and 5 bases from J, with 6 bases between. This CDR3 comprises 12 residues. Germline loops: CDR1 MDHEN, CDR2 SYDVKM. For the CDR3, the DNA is TGTGCCAGCACGGGTCATAATTCACCCCTCCACTTT. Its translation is CASTGHNSPLHF.

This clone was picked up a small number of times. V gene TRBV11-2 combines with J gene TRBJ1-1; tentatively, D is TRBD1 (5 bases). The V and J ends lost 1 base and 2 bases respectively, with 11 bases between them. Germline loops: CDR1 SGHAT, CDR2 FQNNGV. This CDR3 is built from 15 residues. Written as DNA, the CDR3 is TGTGCCAGCAGCTTAGTAACAGGAGTAAACACTGAAGCTTTCTTT. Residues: CASSLVTGVNTEAFF.

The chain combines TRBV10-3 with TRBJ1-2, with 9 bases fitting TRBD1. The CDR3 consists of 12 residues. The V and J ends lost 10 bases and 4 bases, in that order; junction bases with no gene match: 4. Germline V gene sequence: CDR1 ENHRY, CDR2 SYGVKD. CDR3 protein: CATADRGYGYTF. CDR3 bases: TGTGCCACCGCGGACAGGGGCTATGGCTACACCTTC.

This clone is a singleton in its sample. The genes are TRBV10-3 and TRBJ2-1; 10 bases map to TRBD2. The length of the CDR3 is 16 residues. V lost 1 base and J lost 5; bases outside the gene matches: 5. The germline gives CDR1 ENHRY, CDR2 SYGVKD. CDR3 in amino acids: CAISEWTSGMNNEQFF. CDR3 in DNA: TGTGCCATCAGTGAGTGGACTAGCGGAATGAACAATGAGCAGTTCTTC.